The 23 T cell receptor beta chains below were found in one sample sequenced in a study of T cells in Graves' hyperthyroidism and ophthalmopathy. RNA transcripts gave rise to amplified TCR beta CDR3 regions. First-round RT-PCR targeting the TCR CDR3 was performed with the HTBI primer set. TCRdb used MiXCR to reprocess the multiplex PCR reads, holding one entry per CDR3 protein. This sample carries roughly 290,000 distinct CDR3 sequences, more than 15% of them seen once, and the ten largest clones take just over 55%. Source material: blood. Receptors originate from an older woman with Graves' ophthalmopathy.

This clonotype was counted only a few times. This sequence joins TRBV7-9 and TRBJ1-2; D possibly corresponds to TRBD1 (5 bases). The germline gives CDR1 SEHNR, CDR2 FQNEAQ (reference sequence). The V end was cut by 5 bases, the J end by 6 bases, with 16 bases between. The CDR3 covers 14 residues. The CDR3 loop reads CASSPWGGADGYTF. Here the CDR3 DNA reads TGTGCCAGCAGCCCGTGGGGTGGGGCCGATGGCTACACCTTC.

This clonotype was seen a handful of times. The chain links TRBV29-1 to TRBJ1-1, with D unclear. The V end was cut by 5 bases, the J end by 0 bases, with 13 bases between. CDR1 is SQVTM, CDR2 ANQGSEA, per germline. This CDR3 region has 14 residues. This CDR3 is CSVKYSIMNTEAFF. CDR3 coding DNA: TGCAGCGTTAAGTACAGCATAATGAACACTGAAGCTTTCTTT. The whole variable domain, filled in from reference TRBV29-1 and TRBJ1-1, reads SAVISQKPSRDICQRGTSLTIQCQVDSQVTMMFWYRQQPGQSLTLIATANQGSEATYESGFVIDKFPISRPNLTFSTLTVSNMSPEDSSIYLCSVKYSIMNTEAFFGQGTRLTVV.

There are many counts of this clonotype. The chain uses TRBV12-3 or TRBV12-4 and TRBJ1-2, with D tentatively TRBD1 (5 bases). V dropped 6 bases and J dropped 8 bases, with 19 bases sitting between them. This CDR3 is 14 amino acids long. In nucleotides, the CDR3 is TGTGCCAGCAGGGTTACCTCCAGGGAAGGCGGCTACACCTTC. Encoded protein: CASRVTSREGGYTF.

The V call is TRBV5-1, the J call TRBJ1-4; D is unclear. V was cut by 4 bases and J by 4 bases, with 11 bases left in between. CDR3 length: 14 residues. Germline V gene data show CDR1 as SGHRS and CDR2 as YFSETQ. The CDR3 sequence: CASSVRTVNEKLFF. CDR3 coding DNA: TGCGCCAGCAGCGTCAGGACCGTTAATGAAAAACTGTTTTTT.

The rearrangement uses TRBV18 and TRBJ1-6; D remains unclear. Trimming removed 2 bases from V and 4 bases from J, with 6 bases in between. CDR1 and CDR2 from the germline V gene are KGHSH and LQKENI. The CDR3 extends over 14 amino acids. CDR3 in DNA: TGTGCCAGCTCACCAACGGCTTATAATTCACCCCTCCACTTT. Protein: CASSPTAYNSPLHF.

In this sample, this clonotype turned up many times. The rearrangement joins TRBV12-3 or TRBV12-4 to TRBJ1-4; D gene unclear. V dropped 4 bases and J dropped 10 bases, with 13 bases sitting between them. The CDR3 is 13 residues long. CDR3: CASSSPVETKLFF. The CDR3 nucleotides read TGTGCCAGCAGTTCCCCGGTTGAGACAAAACTGTTTTTT.

This clonotype appeared a few times. The rearrangement joins TRBV6-1 to TRBJ2-3; TRBD2 agrees at 9 bases. The ends lost 2 bases at V and 6 bases at J; junction bases unmatched: 6. The germline gives CDR1 MNHNS, CDR2 SASEGT. The length of the CDR3 is 15 residues. This chain's CDR3 is CASSEYGTSSDTQYF. CDR3 in DNA: TGTGCCAGCAGTGAATATGGGACTAGCTCGGATACGCAGTATTTT.

The table lists this clonotype with many counts. The chain combines TRBV27 with TRBJ2-7, with 7 bases that match TRBD1. There are 15 residues in the CDR3. CDR1 and CDR2 (germline): MNHEY, SMNVEV (reference sequence). With 2 bases clipped from V and 1 base from J, the junction kept 5 bases outside the gene matches. The CDR3 DNA follows: TGTGCCAGCAGTTTAATAGGGGGCCCTTCCTACGAGCAGTACTTC. Amino acids: CASSLIGGPSYEQYF.

This clonotype has a handful of counts. This could be a read error, since a much larger clone is one nucleotide away. The chain couples TRBV5-4 to TRBJ1-1; the match to TRBD1 covers 7 bases. The V and J ends lost 2 bases and 4 bases, in that order; junction bases with no gene match: 2. This CDR3 has 13 residues. Germline CDR1 and CDR2: SGHNT and YYREEE (reference sequence). CDR3 sequence: CASSFPGGTEAFF. The CDR3 DNA is TGTGCCAGCAGCTTCCCAGGGGGCACTGAAGCTTTCTTT. Combining the CDR3 with reference TRBV5-4 and TRBJ1-1 gives the whole variable domain ETGVTQSPTHLIKTRGQQVTLRCSSQSGHNTVSWYQQALGQGPQFIFQYYREEENGRGNFPPRFSGLQFPNYSSELNVNALELDDSALYLCASSFPGGTEAFFGQGTRLTVV.

The table lists this clonotype with many counts. The J gene is TRBJ2-7, the V gene TRBV7-8, with TRBD2 matching 7 bases. Germline CDR1 and CDR2: SGHVS and FQNEAQ. This CDR3 comprises 14 residues. V lost 5 bases and J lost 3; bases outside the gene matches: 7. The chain's CDR3 is CASSPRETDYEQYF. The CDR3 coding sequence is TGTGCCAGCAGCCCGCGGGAGACCGACTACGAGCAGTACTTC. The complete variable domain, with remaining parts taken from reference TRBV7-8 and TRBJ2-7, reads GAGVSQSPRYKVAKRGQDVALRCDPISGHVSLFWYQQALGQGPEFLTYFQNEAQLDKSGLPSDRFFAERPEGSVSTLKIQRTQQEDSAVYLCASSPRETDYEQYFGPGTRLTVT.

A few counts support this clonotype. This chain links TRBV7-3 with TRBJ1-1, with 8 positions matching TRBD1. V shed 8 bases and J 1 base; nucleotides not matched to a gene: 24. The CDR3 loop spans 20 amino acids. Germline V gene lookup returns CDR1 SGHTA and CDR2 FQGTGA. CDR3 DNA: TGTGCCAGCTCACCAAATTCGGGACCCAGCGCAGGGGGCGGGAACACTGAAGCTTTCTTT. It is translated as CASSPNSGPSAGGGNTEAFF.

The chain joins TRBV5-4 to TRBJ2-2, with D perhaps assigned TRBD1 or TRBD2 (6 bases each). The CDR3 has 15 residues. Trimming left V 5 bases short and J 4 bases short, with 15 bases between. CDR1 and CDR2 (germline): SGHNT, YYREEE (reference sequence). The CDR3 DNA is TGTGCCAGCAGTTATTACAGGGAGGTCACCGGGGAGCTGTTTTTT. It is translated as CASSYYREVTGELFF.

At least ten counts were recorded for this clonotype. The chain has TRBV6-1 and TRBJ2-3; no reliable D call. Trimming cost V 8 bases and J 1 base, with 10 bases left between them. The CDR3 is made up of 13 amino acids. Germline V gene sequence: CDR1 MNHNS, CDR2 SASEGT. The CDR3 DNA sequence: TGTGCCAGCGCGGCGGCGGGCACAGATACGCAGTATTTT. This translates into CASAAAGTDTQYF.

The chain is built from TRBV20-1 and TRBJ2-5; 8 nucleotides line up with TRBD1. V trimming: 6 bases; J trimming: 6 bases; junction bases outside the gene matches: 12. The germline V gene has CDR1 DFQATT and CDR2 SNEGSKA (reference sequence). There are 14 residues in the CDR3. The CDR3, as DNA: TGCAGTGCGTACCATAGACAGGGGTTGAAGACCCAGTACTTC. It codes for CSAYHRQGLKTQYF.

The chain links TRBV6-1 to TRBJ2-7; TRBD1 matches 7 bases. The CDR3 runs 13 residues. Germline CDR1 is MNHNS and CDR2 is SASEGT. J lost 7 bases, V lost 4 bases, and 7 bases had no gene match. DNA of the CDR3: TGTGCCAGCAGTGCTACAGGGGCAAGGGAGCAGTACTTC. It yields the protein CASSATGAREQYF.

This clonotype was seen many times. For the CDR3, the DNA is TGCGCCAGCAGCATCCAGGGGGTGAACACTGAAGCTTTCTTT. Protein sequence: CASSIQGVNTEAFF. The rearrangement joins TRBV5-1 to TRBJ1-1, with 7 bases fitting TRBD1. Germline trimming cut 4 bases from V and 0 bases from J; bases unmatched to any gene: 3. Per the germline V gene, CDR1 is SGHRS and CDR2 is YFSETQ. The CDR3 spans 14 residues.

This clonotype has just a few counts. The chain is built from TRBV6-2 or TRBV6-3 and TRBJ2-5; TRBD2 aligns across 9 bases. Per germline, CDR1 MNHEY and CDR2 SVGEGT. The CDR3 loop spans 15 amino acids. V lost 2 bases to trimming and J lost 3 bases; unmatched junction nucleotides: 4. CDR3 coding DNA: TGTGCCAGCAGTTACGGACTAGCGATGAAAGAGACCCAGTACTTC. Translating gives CASSYGLAMKETQYF.

Only a few counts were recorded for this clonotype. The chain recombines TRBV7-9 with TRBJ1-5, with D maybe TRBD1 (5 bases). The ends were cut back, 3 bases at V and 8 bases at J, with 23 bases in the middle. Germline assignment: CDR1 SEHNR and CDR2 FQNEAQ (reference sequence). CDR3 size: 17 residues. The CDR3 is CASSFGNRDRVREPQHF. The CDR3 DNA follows: TGTGCCAGCAGCTTTGGAAACCGGGACCGAGTAAGGGAGCCCCAGCATTTT.

Ten or more counts support this clonotype. The chain's CDR3 is CASAPGASQGTRETQYF. CDR3 bases: TGTGCTAGTGCCCCCGGGGCCTCACAGGGAACTCGAGAGACCCAGTACTTC. This sequence joins TRBV12-5 and TRBJ2-5, with a weak D call TRBD1 (6 bases). The V gene lost 7 bases and the J gene lost 4 bases, with 25 bases spanning the gap. Germline CDR1 is LGHNT and CDR2 is FRNRAP. The CDR3 is made up of 17 amino acids. Filled out from reference TRBV12-5 and TRBJ2-5, the complete variable domain reads DARVTQTPRHKVTEMGQEVTMRCQPILGHNTVFWYRQTMMQGLELLAYFRNRAPLDDSGMPKDRFSAEMPDATLATLKIQPSEPRDSAVYFCASAPGASQGTRETQYFGPGTRLLVL.

The rearrangement uses TRBV6-1 and TRBJ2-3; possible D gene TRBD1, 6 bases. The V and J ends lost 8 bases and 4 bases respectively, with 25 bases between them. CDR3 length: 17 residues. CDR1 MNHNS and CDR2 SASEGT come from the germline V gene. CDR3 residues: CASFKGRGRSGSDTQYF. CDR3 sequence (DNA): TGTGCCAGCTTTAAGGGCAGGGGACGCTCCGGGTCAGATACGCAGTATTTT.

At least ten counts were recorded for this clonotype. This chain uses TRBV10-3 with TRBJ1-2; D uncertain. Germline CDR1 and CDR2: ENHRY and SYGVKD. V lost 0 bases to trimming and J lost 0 bases, with 14 bases between them. The CDR3 has 17 amino acids. For the CDR3, the DNA is TGTGCCATCAGTGAGTCGTGGGTACCTAGATCTAACTATGGCTACACCTTC. Protein: CAISESWVPRSNYGYTF.

This clonotype showed up just a few times. The chain has TRBV5-1 and TRBJ2-2, with D tentatively TRBD1 or TRBD2 (5 bases each). The CDR3 totals 15 residues. Germline V gene data show CDR1 as SGHRS and CDR2 as YFSETQ. With 1 base removed from V and 6 bases from J, the gap between germline ends came to 13 bases. The CDR3 DNA reads as TGCGCCAGCAGCTTGAATGAGGGGTGGCCCGGGGAGCTGTTTTTT. Encoded protein: CASSLNEGWPGELFF.

The rearrangement joins TRBV4-1 to TRBJ2-3; 10 bases line up with TRBD2. The CDR3 is 16 amino acids. The V gene's germline CDR1 is MGHRA and CDR2 YSYEKL. The J segment lost 6 bases and the V segment lost 1 base, leaving 7 bases of the junction unmatched. This chain's CDR3 is CASSQGLAGAGDTQYF. CDR3 nucleotide sequence: TGCGCCAGCAGCCAAGGGCTAGCGGGGGCAGGGGATACGCAGTATTTT.